Included here is one T cell receptor (beta chain) sequence, with context. This CDR3 is built from 15 residues. From germline, CDR1 is SGHAT and CDR2 FQNNGV. V lost 6 bases and J lost 1, with 15 bases in between. This specimen comes from a study of tumour-infiltrating T cells in Burkitt lymphoma. Study background: Overall and progression-free survival were predicted by productive clonality.

Generated by immunoSEQ multiplex PCR, the TCRdb table keeps only in-frame clones and is missing some. The sample records 15,000 to 20,000 clones, roughly 79% being singletons. The source material was tumor tissue. The receptor comes from a human donor with diffuse large B-cell lymphoma. This chain joins TRBV11-2 and TRBJ1-2; D gene uncertain. The CDR3 bases are TGTGCCAGCAGGCGAAGTACGGACGTTAACTATGGCTACACCTTC. This encodes CASRRSTDVNYGYTF.